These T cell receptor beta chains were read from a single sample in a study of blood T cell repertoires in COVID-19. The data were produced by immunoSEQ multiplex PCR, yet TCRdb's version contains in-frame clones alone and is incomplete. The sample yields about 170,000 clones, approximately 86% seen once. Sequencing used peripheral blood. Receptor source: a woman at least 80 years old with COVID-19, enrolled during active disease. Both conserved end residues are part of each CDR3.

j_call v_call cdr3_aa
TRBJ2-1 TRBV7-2 CASSAQTSGPYNEQFF
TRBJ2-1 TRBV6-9 CASTLKLAGLYNEQFF
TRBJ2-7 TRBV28 CASRDQGFYEQYF
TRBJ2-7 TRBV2 CASSTLYEQYF
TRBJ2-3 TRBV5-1 CASSFRPAGDTQYF
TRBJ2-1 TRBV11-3 CASSLGAMGLADEQFF
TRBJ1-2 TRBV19 CASSSTGGAKYGYTF
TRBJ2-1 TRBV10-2 CASSESVRSYNEQFF
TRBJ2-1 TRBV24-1 CATSDLRGTINNEQFF
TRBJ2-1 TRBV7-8 CASSPRVGPFDEQFF
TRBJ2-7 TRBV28 CASSFSRTLTGEQYF
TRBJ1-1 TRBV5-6 CASSPGQFMNTEAFF
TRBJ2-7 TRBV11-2 CASSPSAGAPYEQYF
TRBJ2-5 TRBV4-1 CASSPGTLPSETQYF
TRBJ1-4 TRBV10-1 CASSDRDTVLEKLFF
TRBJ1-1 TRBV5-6 CASSLGQGMNTEAFF
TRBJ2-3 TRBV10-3 CAISGTQRGSTDTQYF
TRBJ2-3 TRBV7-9 CASSLSGSVPDTQYF
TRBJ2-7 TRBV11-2 CASSFGSGEQYF
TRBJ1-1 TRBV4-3 CASSHAPQGNTEAFF
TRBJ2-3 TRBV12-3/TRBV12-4 CASSPLHTQYF
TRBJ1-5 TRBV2 CASKGQPNQPQHF
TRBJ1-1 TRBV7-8 CASSVRGAEAFF
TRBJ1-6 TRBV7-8 CASSRDQGTVSPLHF
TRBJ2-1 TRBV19 CASSLLAGSTNNEQFF
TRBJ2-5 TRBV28 CASSTSGREETQYF
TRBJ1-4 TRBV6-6 CASSYPSGQLKLFF
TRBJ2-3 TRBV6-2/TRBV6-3 CASSISGSFADTQYF
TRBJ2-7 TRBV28 CASSLPGGIGSEQYF
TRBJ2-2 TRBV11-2 CASRLAGGLTGELFF
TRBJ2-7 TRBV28 CASSSEGGPRYEQYF
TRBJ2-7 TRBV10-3 CAISQIDPSNEQYF
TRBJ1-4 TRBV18 CASSRGQAGEKLFF
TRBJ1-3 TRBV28 CASSLFRSSGNTIYF
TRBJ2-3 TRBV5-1 CASSPQSDTQYF
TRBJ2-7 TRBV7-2 CASSLRLNYEQYF
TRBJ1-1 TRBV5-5 CASSSEAFF
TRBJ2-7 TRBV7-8 CASSLAESYEQYF
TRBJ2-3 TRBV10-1 CASRLTPSGNTDTQYF
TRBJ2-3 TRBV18 CASSPFLAGDSTDTQYF
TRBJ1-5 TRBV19 CASRRTGGQPQHF
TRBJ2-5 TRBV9 CASSAASGRAVETQYF
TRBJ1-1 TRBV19 CASSSGQVRSTEAFF
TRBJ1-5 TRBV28 CASSFSPYRGRLGNQPQHF
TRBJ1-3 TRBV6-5 CASSRDTVSGNTIYF
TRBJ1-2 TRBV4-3 CASSQDQGHYGYTF
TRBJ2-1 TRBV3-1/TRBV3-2 CASSQATTGGNEQFF
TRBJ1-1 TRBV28 CASSLLDWARRNTEAFF
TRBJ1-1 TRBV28 CASRDNQGAGAFF
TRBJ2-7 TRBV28 CASSAPSGGNYEQYF
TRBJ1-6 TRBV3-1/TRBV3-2 CASSHRPSGDSRQGSYNSPLHF
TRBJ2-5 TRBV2 CASSDLGLAGGGRETQYF
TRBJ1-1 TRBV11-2 CASSVIRNTEAFF
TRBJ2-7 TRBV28 CASMSGGGPYEQYF
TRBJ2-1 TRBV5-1 CASSFQDREGEQFF
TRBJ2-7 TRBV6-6 CASSQSGTGYEQYF
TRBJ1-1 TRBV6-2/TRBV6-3 CASSLGQTIMNTEAFF
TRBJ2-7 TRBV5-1 CASSLESYEQYF
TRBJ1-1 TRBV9 CASSPRQAGTEAFF
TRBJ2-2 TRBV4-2 CASSQVGGRGTGELFF